Presented here are 2 T cell receptor beta chains from one specimen sequenced in a study of blood T cell repertoires in COVID-19. This table comes from immunoSEQ multiplex PCR, and its TCRdb copy is limited to in-frame clones, with some not included. The sample lists approximately 230,000 clones, about four fifths seen once, with roughly 10% in the top ten. Input material: peripheral blood. These receptors all stem from a man older than 75 with acute or convalescent COVID-19.

This clone was observed once. The rearrangement uses TRBV19 and TRBJ1-5; 8 bases are a match to TRBD1. Trimming cost V 5 bases and J 2 bases; bases outside gene matches: 5. This CDR3 has 15 residues. Germline CDR1 reads LNHDA; CDR2 reads SQIVND (reference sequence). The CDR3 loop reads CASSLTGVRNQPQHF. In nucleotides, the CDR3 is TGTGCCAGTAGTTTGACAGGGGTGCGCAATCAGCCCCAGCATTTT.

The rearrangement links TRBV4-1 to TRBJ2-7; no reliable D call. Between the trimmed V and J ends, which lost 0 bases and 4 bases, there was a span of 13 bases. The CDR3 is made up of 15 amino acids. The V gene's germline CDR1 is MGHRA and CDR2 YSYEKL. CDR3 nucleotide sequence: TGCGCCAGCAGCCAAGATAAGAATACGGTGTACGAGCAGTACTTC. This encodes CASSQDKNTVYEQYF.